This TCR beta chain emerged from a study of CD8 T cells in Susac syndrome. The overall study: There were Susac syndrome patients who were therapy-naive at blood draw, others on corticosteroids, and others on intravenous immunoglobulin alone.

An input of roughly 0.45 to 1 ug of RNA was subjected to reverse transcription using random hexamers. Using its own MiXCR run on the immunoSEQ multiplex PCR reads, TCRdb lists one record per CDR3 protein. The sample lists 170,000 or so distinct CDR3 sequences, roughly 95% seen once, with 0.12% in the top ten. This CDR3 is 16 amino acids long. The germline V gene encodes CDR1 DFQATT and CDR2 SNEGSKA (reference sequence). V shed 2 bases and J shed 2 bases, with 13 bases lying between them. In its sample, this clonotype was seen once. V is TRBV20-1 and J is TRBJ2-6; D perhaps matches TRBD1 (6 bases). The source of this sequence is a human donor with Susac syndrome. Input material: CD4+ T cells from PBMCs. As DNA, the CDR3 is TGCAGTGCTAGACTGGGGGCAGGGACTGGGGCCAACGTCCTGACTTTC. It yields the protein CSARLGAGTGANVLTF.